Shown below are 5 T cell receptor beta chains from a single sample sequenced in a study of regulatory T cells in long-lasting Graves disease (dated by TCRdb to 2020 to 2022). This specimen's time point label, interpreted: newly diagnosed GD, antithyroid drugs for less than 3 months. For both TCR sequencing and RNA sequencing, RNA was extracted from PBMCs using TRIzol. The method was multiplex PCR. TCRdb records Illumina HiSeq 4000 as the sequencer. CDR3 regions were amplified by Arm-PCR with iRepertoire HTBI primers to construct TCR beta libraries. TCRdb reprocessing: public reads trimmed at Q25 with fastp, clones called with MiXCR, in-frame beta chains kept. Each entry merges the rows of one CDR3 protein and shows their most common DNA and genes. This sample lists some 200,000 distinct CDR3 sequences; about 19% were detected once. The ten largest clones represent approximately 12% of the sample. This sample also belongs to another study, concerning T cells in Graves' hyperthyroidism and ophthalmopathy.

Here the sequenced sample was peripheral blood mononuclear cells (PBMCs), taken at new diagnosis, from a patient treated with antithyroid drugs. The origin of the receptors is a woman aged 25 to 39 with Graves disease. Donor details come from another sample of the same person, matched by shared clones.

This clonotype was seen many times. The chain's CDR3 is CASSLSPRGQGYTF. In DNA form, the CDR3 reads TGTGCCAGCAGTTTAAGTCCGCGGGGGCAGGGCTACACCTTC. The rearrangement joins TRBV12-3 or TRBV12-4 to TRBJ1-2; maybe TRBD1 (6 bases). The CDR3 runs 14 residues. V was trimmed by 2 bases and J by 8 bases, leaving 15 bases between them.

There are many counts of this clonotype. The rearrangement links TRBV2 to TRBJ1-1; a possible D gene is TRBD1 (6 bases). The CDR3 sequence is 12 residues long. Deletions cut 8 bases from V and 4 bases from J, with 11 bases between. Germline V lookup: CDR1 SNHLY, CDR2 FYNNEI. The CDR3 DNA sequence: TGTGCCAGCCGCAGGGGAGCCACTGAAGCTTTCTTT. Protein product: CASRRGATEAFF.

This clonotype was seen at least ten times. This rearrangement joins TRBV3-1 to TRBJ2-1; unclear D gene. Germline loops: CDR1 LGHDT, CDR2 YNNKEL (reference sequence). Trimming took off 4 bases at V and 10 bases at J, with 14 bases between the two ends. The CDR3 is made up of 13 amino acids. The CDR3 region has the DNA TGTGCCAGCAGCCCTCTTGTTGGGATCGAGCAGTTCTTC. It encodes CASSPLVGIEQFF.

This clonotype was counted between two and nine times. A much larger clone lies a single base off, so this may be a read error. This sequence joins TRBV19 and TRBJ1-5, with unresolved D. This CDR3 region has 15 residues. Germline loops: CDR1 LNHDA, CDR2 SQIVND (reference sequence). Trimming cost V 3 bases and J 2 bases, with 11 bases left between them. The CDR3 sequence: CASSIGQTGNQPQHF. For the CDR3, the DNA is TGTGCCAGTAGTATTGGGCAGACTGGCAATCAGCCCCAGCATTTT. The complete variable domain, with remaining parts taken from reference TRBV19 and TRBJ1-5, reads DGGITQSPKYLFRKEGQNVTLSCEQNLNHDAMYWYRQDPGQGLRLIYYSQIVNDFQKGDIAEGYSVSREKKESFPLTVTSAQKNPTAFYLCASSIGQTGNQPQHFGDGTRLSIL.

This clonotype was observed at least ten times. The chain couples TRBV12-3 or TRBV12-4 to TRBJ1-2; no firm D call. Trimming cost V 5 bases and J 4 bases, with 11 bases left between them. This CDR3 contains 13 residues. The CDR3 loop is CASSPPSFYGYTF. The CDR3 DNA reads TGTGCCAGCAGTCCCCCCTCCTTCTATGGCTACACCTTC.